Shown below are 15 T cell receptor beta chains from a single sample sequenced in a study of spatial heterogeneity in lung cancer. Described time point: sample taken at primary tumor resection. In each case, whole RNA from tumor, nontumor lung or frozen PBMC was sequenced unsorted. TCRdb recomputed calls from the 5' RACE reads with MiXCR, one row per CDR3 protein. The table shows approximately 38,000 distinct CDR3 sequences, with around 5.8% occurring only once. Here the sequenced sample was PBMCs, taken at surgery. These receptors were collected from a male donor with early-stage non-small cell lung cancer.

This clonotype was observed at least ten times. The chain carries TRBV29-1 and TRBJ1-5, with a weak D call TRBD1 (5 bases). CDR3 length equals 12 residues. Germline-derived CDR1 and CDR2 are SQVTM and ANQGSEA. V lost 5 bases to trimming and J lost 5 bases, with 10 bases between them. The CDR3 is CSVSGGDQPQHF. CDR3 DNA: TGCAGCGTTTCGGGGGGGGATCAGCCCCAGCATTTT.

The table lists this clonotype with a few counts. The chain couples TRBV15 to TRBJ2-2; D possibly corresponds to TRBD1 (5 bases). The CDR3 has 17 residues. V was cut by 0 bases and J by 4 bases, with 15 bases left in between. From germline, CDR1 is LNHNV and CDR2 YYDKDF (reference sequence). CDR3 coding DNA: TGTGCCACCAGCAGAGATCAGCCCCAGGGTCTCACCGGGGAGCTGTTTTTT. Translated, it gives CATSRDQPQGLTGELFF.

The V and J genes are TRBV5-6 and TRBJ1-1; the D gene is possibly TRBD1 (6 bases). CDR3 length: 13 amino acids. Germline lookup yields CDR1 SGHDT and CDR2 YYEEEE. The V gene lost 4 bases and the J gene lost 5 bases, with 12 bases spanning the gap. The DNA of the CDR3 is TGTGCCAGCAGCGCAGGGGCCGGGACTGAAGCTTTCTTT. Translating gives CASSAGAGTEAFF. The whole variable domain, remainder taken from reference TRBV5-6 and TRBJ1-1, is DAGVTQSPTHLIKTRGQQVTLRCSPKSGHDTVSWYQQALGQGPQFIFQYYEEEERQRGNFPDRFSGHQFPNYSSELNVNALLLGDSALYLCASSAGAGTEAFFGQGTRLTVV.

This clonotype occurred many times. This rearrangement joins TRBV20-1 to TRBJ1-1, with TRBD1 as a possible D gene (5 bases). Trimming cost V 1 base and J 4 bases, with 13 bases left between them. The germline gives CDR1 DFQATT, CDR2 SNEGSKA (reference sequence). There are 14 residues in the CDR3. CDR3 DNA: TGCAGTGCTAGAGGAGGCAGGGCGGGCACTGAAGCTTTCTTT. Its translation: CSARGGRAGTEAFF.

At least ten counts were recorded for this clonotype. The genes are TRBV14 and TRBJ2-5, with TRBD2 as a possible D gene (5 bases). CDR1 and CDR2 (germline): SGHDN, FVKESK. The CDR3 has 12 amino acids. Trimming took off 1 base at V and 5 bases at J, with 5 bases between the two ends. CDR3 amino acids: CASSQGRETQYF. The CDR3 DNA sequence: TGTGCCAGCAGCCAAGGGAGGGAGACCCAGTACTTC.

The rearrangement links TRBV5-1 to TRBJ1-5, with D uncertain. The CDR3 is 14 amino acids. The V end was cut by 6 bases, the J end by 2 bases, with 12 bases between. Germline V gives CDR1 SGHRS, CDR2 YFSETQ. The DNA for the CDR3 is TGCGCCAGCACCTCGGTACCCGGCAATCAGCCCCAGCATTTT. This sequence encodes CASTSVPGNQPQHF.

This clonotype has at least ten counts. The V call is TRBV7-9, the J call TRBJ2-1; the D gene is possibly TRBD2 (6 bases). V lost 4 bases and J lost 6, with 22 bases in between. The CDR3 extends over 17 amino acids. Germline V lookup: CDR1 SEHNR, CDR2 FQNEAQ (reference sequence). This chain's CDR3 is CASSYRLGPSSPNEQFF. CDR3 bases: TGTGCCAGCAGCTACCGACTAGGACCCTCCTCCCCCAATGAGCAGTTCTTC.

This clonotype was counted a few times. The gene calls are TRBV9 and TRBJ1-1, with 10 positions matching TRBD1. The CDR3 has 15 residues. V lost 4 bases to trimming and J lost 0 bases; unmatched junction nucleotides: 3. Germline-derived CDR1 and CDR2 are SGDLS and YYNGEE. The CDR3 nucleotides read TGTGCCAGCAGCCCGGGACAGGGGATGAACACTGAAGCTTTCTTT. Its translation is CASSPGQGMNTEAFF.

This clonotype was counted at least ten times. The chain's CDR3 is CASSIAGSLGHQPQHF. In DNA form, the CDR3 reads TGTGCCAGTAGTATAGCCGGCTCCCTGGGCCATCAGCCCCAGCATTTT. The rearrangement uses TRBV19 and TRBJ1-5, with no clear D. The CDR3 totals 16 residues. CDR1 and CDR2 from the germline V gene are LNHDA and SQIVND (reference sequence). V was clipped by 1 base and J by 5 bases, with 15 bases between them.

This clonotype was recorded at least ten times. The J gene is TRBJ1-6, the V gene TRBV28; the D is unclear. The CDR3 runs to 16 residues. Trimming stripped 0 bases from V and 0 bases from J, with 6 bases between. The germline gives CDR1 MDHEN, CDR2 SYDVKM. The chain's CDR3 is CASSLWSSSYNSPLHF. For the CDR3, the DNA is TGTGCCAGCAGTTTATGGTCGAGCTCCTATAATTCACCCCTCCACTTT.

The table lists this clonotype with many counts. CDR3 region: CASTSGDANTGELFF. CDR3 sequence (DNA): TGTGCCAGCACTAGCGGAGACGCGAACACCGGGGAGCTGTTTTTT. The J gene is TRBJ2-2, the V gene TRBV19, with 8 nucleotides matching TRBD2. V shed 9 bases, J shed 0 bases, and the junction held 6 bases outside the gene matches. Germline-derived CDR1 and CDR2 are LNHDA and SQIVND (reference sequence). The CDR3 length is 15 residues.

This clonotype was counted at least ten times. This sequence joins TRBV5-1 and TRBJ1-1, with D uncertain. Looked up from germline, CDR1 is SGHRS and CDR2 is YFSETQ. V dropped 2 bases and J dropped 7 bases, with 9 bases sitting between them. The CDR3 spans 12 residues. CDR3 amino acids: CASSLGDGEAFF. CDR3 DNA: TGCGCCAGCAGCTTAGGAGACGGTGAAGCTTTCTTT.

This clonotype came up many times. The rearrangement links TRBV4-2 to TRBJ2-3, with TRBD2 matching 9 bases. Per germline, CDR1 LGHNA and CDR2 YNFKEQ. The V and J ends lost 0 bases and 3 bases, in that order; junction bases with no gene match: 4. This CDR3 has 16 residues. CDR3 protein: CASSQEGAGGTDTQYF. DNA for the CDR3: TGTGCCAGCAGCCAAGAGGGAGCGGGGGGAACAGATACGCAGTATTTT.

This clonotype was observed many times. The V call is TRBV7-4, the J call TRBJ1-5; perhaps TRBD1 as D (6 bases). Germline V gives CDR1 SGHVT, CDR2 SQSDAQ. V lost 5 bases and J lost 6, with 14 bases in between. This CDR3 contains 14 residues. The CDR3 loop reads CASSRHREGQPQHF. In DNA form, the CDR3 reads TGTGCCAGCAGCCGTCACAGGGAAGGTCAGCCCCAGCATTTT.

This clonotype has at least ten counts. This rearrangement joins TRBV7-9 to TRBJ1-2, with no clear D. The germline V and J ends were trimmed by 5 bases and 1 base, with 8 bases remaining between them. Germline V CDR1 and CDR2: SEHNR, FQNEAQ (reference sequence). This CDR3 region has 13 residues. The CDR3 region is CASSQINNYGYTF. The CDR3 coding sequence is TGTGCCAGCAGCCAGATTAATAACTATGGCTACACCTTC.